This TCR beta chain came from a study of blood T cells in healthy people across ages. Whole-study findings and limits: Unsorted PBMCs ruled out conclusive naive versus antigen-experienced comparison.

Note on this clonotype: Its antigen is unknown.

Trimming cost V 6 bases and J 1 base, with 12 bases left between them. Germline CDR1 and CDR2: DFQATT and SNEGSKA (reference sequence). The CDR3 runs 13 residues. For the second PCR, which ran for 7 to 11 cycles, a sample-barcoded 5' primer and a J-beta primer mix were used. All samples yielded 3 million or more CDR3-containing paired-end reads. TCRdb reprocessed the 5' RACE reads via MiXCR and lists one record per CDR3 protein. This table holds about 1.5 million distinct CDR3 sequences, approximately 43% found once. Sequencing was performed on blood. The rearrangement links TRBV20-1 to TRBJ1-1; D perhaps matches TRBD1 (5 bases). The clonotype comes from a woman between 18 and 29 years old in good health. CDR3 DNA: TGCAGTGCCGGAAGAGGGGAGAACACTGAAGCTTTCTTT. This gives the protein CSAGRGENTEAFF.